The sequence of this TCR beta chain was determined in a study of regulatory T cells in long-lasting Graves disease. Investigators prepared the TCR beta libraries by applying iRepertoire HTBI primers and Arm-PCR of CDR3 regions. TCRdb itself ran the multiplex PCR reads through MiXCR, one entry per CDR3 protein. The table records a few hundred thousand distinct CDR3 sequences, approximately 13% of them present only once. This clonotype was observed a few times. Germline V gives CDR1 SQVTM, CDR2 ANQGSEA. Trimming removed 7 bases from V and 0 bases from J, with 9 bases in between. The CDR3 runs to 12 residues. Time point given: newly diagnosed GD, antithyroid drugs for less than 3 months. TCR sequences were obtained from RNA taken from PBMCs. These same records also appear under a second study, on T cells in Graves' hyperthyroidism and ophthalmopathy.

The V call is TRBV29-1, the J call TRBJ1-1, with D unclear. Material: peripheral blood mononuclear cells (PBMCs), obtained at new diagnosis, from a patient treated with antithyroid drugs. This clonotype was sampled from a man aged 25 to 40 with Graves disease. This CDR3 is CSGALMNTEAFF. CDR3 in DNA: TGCAGCGGAGCGCTCATGAACACTGAAGCTTTCTTT.